The clone carrying this TCR beta chain was seen once. The CDR3 has 16 residues. Per germline, CDR1 MNHEY and CDR2 SMNVEV (reference sequence). Deletions cut 5 bases from V and 2 bases from J, with 18 bases between. Source study methods: Out-of-frame sequences were removed, leaving 2 million to 2.5 million distinct TCRbeta sequences. TCRdb's copy holds only in-frame clones and misses some; the assay was immunoSEQ multiplex PCR. V, J and clone size are those of that table, while D and trimming were read from the DNA. The table shows about 25,000 clones, with less than 80% occurring only once. This sample is part of a study of memory CD4+ T cells and cytomegalovirus serostatus. Study in general: This sample comes from healthy Belgian adults, about nine CMV seropositive, 24 seronegative.

Single viable CD3+CD4+CD8-CD45RO+ cells were sorted as the memory CD4+ T cells. CD4+ T cells were isolated by positive magnetic selection. This chain uses TRBV27 with TRBJ1-1, with TRBD1 as a possible D gene (6 bases). The sequence derives from an adult in good health and CMV-seronegative. Sequences were obtained from memory CD4+ T cells from blood. The CDR3 DNA reads TGTGCCAGCAGTAGTTTAAGACAGGTCATTAACACTGAAGCTTTCTTT. This gives the protein CASSSLRQVINTEAFF.